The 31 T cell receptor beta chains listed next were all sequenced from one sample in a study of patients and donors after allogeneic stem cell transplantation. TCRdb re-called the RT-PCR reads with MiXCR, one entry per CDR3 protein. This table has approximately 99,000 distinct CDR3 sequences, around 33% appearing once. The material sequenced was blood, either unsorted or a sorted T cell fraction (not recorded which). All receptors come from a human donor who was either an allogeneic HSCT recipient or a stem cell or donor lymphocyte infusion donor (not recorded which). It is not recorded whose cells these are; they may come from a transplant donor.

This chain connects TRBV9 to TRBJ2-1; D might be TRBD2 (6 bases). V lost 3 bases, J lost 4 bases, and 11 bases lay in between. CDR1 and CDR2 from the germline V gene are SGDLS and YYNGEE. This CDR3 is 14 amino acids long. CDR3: CASSGRDFYNEQFF. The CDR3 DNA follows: TGTGCCAGCAGCGGGAGGGACTTTTACAATGAGCAGTTCTTC.

The chain's CDR3 is CASSILGFYEQYF. In nucleotides, the CDR3 is TGTGCCAGCAGCATTTTAGGGTTCTACGAGCAGTACTTC. The chain links TRBV12-3 or TRBV12-4 to TRBJ2-7; D call uncertain. The CDR3 loop spans 13 amino acids. Trimming removed 6 bases at V and 3 bases at J, with 12 bases between.

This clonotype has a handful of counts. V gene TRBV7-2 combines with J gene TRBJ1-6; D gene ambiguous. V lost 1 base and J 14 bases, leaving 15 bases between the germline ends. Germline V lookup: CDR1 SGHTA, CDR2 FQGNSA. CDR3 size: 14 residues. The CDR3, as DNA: TGTGCCAGCAGCTTAGAGGCAGCCGCCCGGGCCCTCCACTTT. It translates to CASSLEAAARALHF.

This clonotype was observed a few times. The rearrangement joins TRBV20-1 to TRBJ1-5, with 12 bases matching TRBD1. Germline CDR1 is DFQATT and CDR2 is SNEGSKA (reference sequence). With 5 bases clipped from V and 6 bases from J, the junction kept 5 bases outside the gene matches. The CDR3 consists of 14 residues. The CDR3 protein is CSALGQGAGQPQHF. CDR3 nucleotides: TGCAGTGCTTTGGGACAGGGGGCTGGTCAGCCCCAGCATTTT.

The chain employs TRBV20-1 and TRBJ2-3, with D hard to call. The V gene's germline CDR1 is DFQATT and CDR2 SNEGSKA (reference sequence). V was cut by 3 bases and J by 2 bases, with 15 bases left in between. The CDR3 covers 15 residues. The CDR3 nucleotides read TGCAGTGCTAGTTCCCACCGCCGATTCACAGATACGCAGTATTTT. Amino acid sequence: CSASSHRRFTDTQYF.

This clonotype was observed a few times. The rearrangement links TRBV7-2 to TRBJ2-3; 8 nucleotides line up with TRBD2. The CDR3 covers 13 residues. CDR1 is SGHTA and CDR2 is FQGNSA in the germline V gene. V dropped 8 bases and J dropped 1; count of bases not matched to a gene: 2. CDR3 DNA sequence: TGTGCCAGCTCGACTAGCGGCACAGATACGCAGTATTTT. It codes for CASSTSGTDTQYF.

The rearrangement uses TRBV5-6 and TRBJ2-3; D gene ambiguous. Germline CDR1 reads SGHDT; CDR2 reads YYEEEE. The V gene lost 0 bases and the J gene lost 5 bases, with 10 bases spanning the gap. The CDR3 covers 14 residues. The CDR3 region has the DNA TGTGCCAGCAGCTTGGTGGTAGCTTTAGATACGCAGTATTTT. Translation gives CASSLVVALDTQYF.

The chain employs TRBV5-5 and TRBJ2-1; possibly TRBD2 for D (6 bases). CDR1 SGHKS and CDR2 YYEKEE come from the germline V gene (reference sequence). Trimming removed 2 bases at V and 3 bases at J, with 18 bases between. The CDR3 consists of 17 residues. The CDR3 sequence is CASSFALLASLYNEQFF. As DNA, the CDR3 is TGTGCCAGCAGCTTTGCCCTGCTAGCGAGCCTCTACAATGAGCAGTTCTTC. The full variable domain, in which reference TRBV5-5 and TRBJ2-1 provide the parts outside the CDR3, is DAGVTQSPTHLIKTRGQQVTLRCSPISGHKSVSWYQQVLGQGPQFIFQYYEKEERGRGNFPDRFSARQFPNYSSELNVNALLLGDSALYLCASSFALLASLYNEQFFGPGTRLTVL.

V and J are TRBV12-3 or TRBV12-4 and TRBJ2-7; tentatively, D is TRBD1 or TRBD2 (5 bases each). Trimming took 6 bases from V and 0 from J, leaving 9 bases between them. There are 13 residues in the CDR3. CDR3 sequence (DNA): TGTGCCAGCAGATTGGGACCCTCCTACGAGCAGTACTTC. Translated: CASRLGPSYEQYF.

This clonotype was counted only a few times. CDR3 bases: TGTGCCAGCAGCAAACTTGACAAGAACACTGAAGCTTTCTTT. Its translation is CASSKLDKNTEAFF. V is TRBV27 and J is TRBJ1-1; D ambiguous. Germline CDR1 MNHEY, CDR2 SMNVEV (reference sequence). The germline V and J ends were trimmed by 6 bases and 1 base, with 12 bases remaining between them. This CDR3 is built from 14 residues.

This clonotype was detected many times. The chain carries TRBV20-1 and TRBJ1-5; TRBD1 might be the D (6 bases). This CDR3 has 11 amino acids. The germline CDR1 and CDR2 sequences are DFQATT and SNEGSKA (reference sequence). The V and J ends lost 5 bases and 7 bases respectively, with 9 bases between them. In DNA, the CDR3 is TGCAGTGCTGGGAGGGGGCAGCCCCAGCATTTT. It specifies CSAGRGQPQHF.

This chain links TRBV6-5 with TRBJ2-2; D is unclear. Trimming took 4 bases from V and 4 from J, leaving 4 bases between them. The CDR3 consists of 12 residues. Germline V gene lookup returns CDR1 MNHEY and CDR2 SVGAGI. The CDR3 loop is CASSSLTGELFF. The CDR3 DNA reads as TGTGCCAGCAGTTCCCTCACCGGGGAGCTGTTTTTT.

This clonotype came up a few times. The CDR3 spells CASSLAGSRAGNTIYF. In DNA, the CDR3 is TGTGCCAGCAGCTTAGCCGGGAGCAGGGCTGGAAACACCATATATTTT. The chain uses TRBV7-2 and TRBJ1-3, with a tentative D call TRBD1 (5 bases). The germline V gene has CDR1 SGHTA and CDR2 FQGNSA. With 0 bases removed from V and 2 bases from J, the gap between germline ends came to 11 bases. The CDR3 spans 16 residues.

The CDR3 nucleotides read TGTGCCAGCAGCCGAGGACTAGCGGGAAACACCGGGGAGCTGTTTTTT. This encodes CASSRGLAGNTGELFF. V is TRBV5-6 and J is TRBJ2-2, with 12 bases lining up with TRBD2. The CDR3 sequence is 16 residues long. The germline gives CDR1 SGHDT, CDR2 YYEEEE. V trimming: 4 bases; J trimming: 2 bases; junction bases outside the gene matches: 3.

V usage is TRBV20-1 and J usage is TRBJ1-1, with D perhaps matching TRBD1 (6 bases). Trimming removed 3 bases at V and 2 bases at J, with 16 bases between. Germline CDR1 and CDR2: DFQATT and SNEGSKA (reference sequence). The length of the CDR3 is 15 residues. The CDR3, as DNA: TGCAGTGCTAGGGCCGCGGACAGAATAAACACTGAAGCTTTCTTT. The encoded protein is CSARAADRINTEAFF.

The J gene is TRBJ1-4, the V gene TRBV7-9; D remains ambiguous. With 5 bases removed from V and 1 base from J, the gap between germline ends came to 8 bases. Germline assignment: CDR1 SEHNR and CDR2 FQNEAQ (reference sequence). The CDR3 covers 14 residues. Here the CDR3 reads CASSRTVTNEKLFF. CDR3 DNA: TGTGCCAGCAGCCGTACAGTAACTAATGAAAAACTGTTTTTT.

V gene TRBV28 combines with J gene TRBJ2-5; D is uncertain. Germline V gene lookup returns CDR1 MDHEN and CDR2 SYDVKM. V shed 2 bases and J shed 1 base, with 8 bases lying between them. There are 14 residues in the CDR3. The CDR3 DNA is TGTGCCAGCAGTTTAAGGCCCGTCCAAGAGACCCAGTACTTC. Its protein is CASSLRPVQETQYF.

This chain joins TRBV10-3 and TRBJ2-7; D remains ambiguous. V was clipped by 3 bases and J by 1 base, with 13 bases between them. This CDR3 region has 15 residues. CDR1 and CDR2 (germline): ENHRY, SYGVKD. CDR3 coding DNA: TGTGCCATCAGTGAATTCCCCAAGAGGTCCTACGAGCAGTACTTC. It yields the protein CAISEFPKRSYEQYF.

The CDR3 here is CATSDRVSPINEQFF. CDR3 nucleotide sequence: TGTGCCACCAGTGACCGGGTCTCACCTATCAATGAGCAGTTCTTC. This chain uses TRBV24-1 with TRBJ2-1; D is undetermined. Germline-derived CDR1 and CDR2 are KGHDR and SFDVKD. V lost 4 bases, J lost 6 bases, and 15 bases lay in between. CDR3 length: 15 amino acids.

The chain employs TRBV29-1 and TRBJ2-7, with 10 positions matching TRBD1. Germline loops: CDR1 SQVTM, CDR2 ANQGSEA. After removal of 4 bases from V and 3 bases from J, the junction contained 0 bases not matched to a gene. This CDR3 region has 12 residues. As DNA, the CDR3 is TGCAGCGTTGGGACAGGGGGCTACGAGCAGTACTTC. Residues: CSVGTGGYEQYF.

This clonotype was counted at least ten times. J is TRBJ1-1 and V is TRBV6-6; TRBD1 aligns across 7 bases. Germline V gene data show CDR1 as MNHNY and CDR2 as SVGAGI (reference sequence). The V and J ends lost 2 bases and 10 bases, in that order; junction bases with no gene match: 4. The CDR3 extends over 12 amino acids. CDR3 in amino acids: CASSYDRAGAFF. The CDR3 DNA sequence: TGTGCCAGCAGTTACGACAGGGCGGGAGCTTTCTTT.

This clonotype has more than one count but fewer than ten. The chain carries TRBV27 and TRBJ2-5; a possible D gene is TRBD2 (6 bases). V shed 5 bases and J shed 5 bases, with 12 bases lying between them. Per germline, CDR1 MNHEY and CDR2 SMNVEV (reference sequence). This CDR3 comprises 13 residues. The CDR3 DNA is TGTGCCAGCAGTAGCCGCGGGAAGGAGACCCAGTACTTC. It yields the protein CASSSRGKETQYF.

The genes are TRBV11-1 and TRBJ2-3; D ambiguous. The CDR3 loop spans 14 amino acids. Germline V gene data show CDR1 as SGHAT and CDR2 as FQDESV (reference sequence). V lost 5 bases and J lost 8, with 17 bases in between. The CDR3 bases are TGTGCCAGCAGCCCTTTATTCGCGTGGGGTACGCAGTATTTT. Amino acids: CASSPLFAWGTQYF.

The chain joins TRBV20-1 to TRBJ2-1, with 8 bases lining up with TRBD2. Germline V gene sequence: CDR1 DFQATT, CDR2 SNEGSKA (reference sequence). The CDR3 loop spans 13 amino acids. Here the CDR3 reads CSLRAGVWNEQFF. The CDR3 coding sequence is TGCAGCCTCAGAGCGGGAGTATGGAATGAGCAGTTCTTC.

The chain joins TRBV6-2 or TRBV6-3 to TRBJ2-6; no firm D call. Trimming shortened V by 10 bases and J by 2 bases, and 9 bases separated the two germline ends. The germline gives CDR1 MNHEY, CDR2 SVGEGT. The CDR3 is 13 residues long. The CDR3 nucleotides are TGTGCCACCACTACAGCTGGGGCCAACGTCCTGACTTTC. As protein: CATTTAGANVLTF.

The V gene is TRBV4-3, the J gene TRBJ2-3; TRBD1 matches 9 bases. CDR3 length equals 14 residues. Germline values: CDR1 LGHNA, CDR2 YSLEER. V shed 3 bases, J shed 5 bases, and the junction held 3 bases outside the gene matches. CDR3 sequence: CASSQDRGLDTQYF. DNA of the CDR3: TGCGCCAGCAGCCAGGACAGGGGATTAGATACGCAGTATTTT.

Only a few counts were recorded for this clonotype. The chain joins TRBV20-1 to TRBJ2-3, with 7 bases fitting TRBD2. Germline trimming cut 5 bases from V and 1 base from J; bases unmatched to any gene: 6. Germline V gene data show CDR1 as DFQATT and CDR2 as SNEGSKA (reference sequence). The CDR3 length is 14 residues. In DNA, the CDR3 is TGCAGTGCTGTTGCGGGAGTGCGCACAGATACGCAGTATTTT. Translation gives CSAVAGVRTDTQYF.

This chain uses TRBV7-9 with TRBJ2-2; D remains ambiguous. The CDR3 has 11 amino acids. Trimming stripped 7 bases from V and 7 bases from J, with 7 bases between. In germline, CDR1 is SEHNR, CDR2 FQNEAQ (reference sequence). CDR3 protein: CASKYGGELFF. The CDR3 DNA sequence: TGTGCCAGCAAGTATGGCGGGGAGCTGTTTTTT.

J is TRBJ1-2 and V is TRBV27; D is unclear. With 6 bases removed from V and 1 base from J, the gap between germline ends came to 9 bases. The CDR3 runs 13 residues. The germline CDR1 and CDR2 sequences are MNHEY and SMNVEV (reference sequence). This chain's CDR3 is CASRDSRNYGYTF. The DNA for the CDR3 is TGTGCCAGCAGGGATAGCCGTAACTATGGCTACACCTTC.

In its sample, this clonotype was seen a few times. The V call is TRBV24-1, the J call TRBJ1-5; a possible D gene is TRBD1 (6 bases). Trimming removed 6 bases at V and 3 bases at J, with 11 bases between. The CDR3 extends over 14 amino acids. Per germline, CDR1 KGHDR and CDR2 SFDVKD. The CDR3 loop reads CATSYRANNQPQHF. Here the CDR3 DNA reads TGTGCCACCAGTTACAGGGCTAACAATCAGCCCCAGCATTTT.

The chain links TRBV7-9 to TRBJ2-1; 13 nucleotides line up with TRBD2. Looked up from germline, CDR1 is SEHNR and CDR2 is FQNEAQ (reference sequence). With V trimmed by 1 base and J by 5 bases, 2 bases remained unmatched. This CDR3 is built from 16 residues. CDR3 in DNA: TGTGCCAGCAGCTTAGGGACTAGCGGGAGCCACAATGAGCAGTTCTTC. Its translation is CASSLGTSGSHNEQFF.